This TCR beta chain came from a study of blood T cell repertoires in COVID-19. The wider study: Sources were T cells, B-cell-depleted T cells, or PBMCs; the material itself was cDNA or gDNA.

This table comes from immunoSEQ multiplex PCR, and its TCRdb copy is limited to in-frame clones, with some not included. The data hold approximately 220,000 clones, with under 90% observed a single time. The J segment lost 0 bases and the V segment lost 1 base, leaving 4 bases of the junction unmatched. Germline V CDR1 and CDR2: SGHTA, FQGNSA. This CDR3 region has 16 residues. Participants spanned ages about 18 to 95 years and resided in about two dozen US areas. Cohort assignment relied on participant-reported clinical history. Source material: PBMCs or T cells enriched from blood (not recorded which). The genes are TRBV7-2 and TRBJ2-7; the match to TRBD2 covers 9 bases. The sequence was collected from a woman aged 25-40 years with acute COVID-19. The CDR3 coding sequence is TGTGCCAGCAGCTTAGGGCCTAGCGGGGTCTCCTACGAGCAGTACTTC. Protein: CASSLGPSGVSYEQYF.